One TCR beta chain is described in this entry. What it binds is not known. Germline V lookup: CDR1 SGHTA, CDR2 FQGNSA. Trimming removed 1 base at V and 8 bases at J, with 15 bases between. This CDR3 is built from 14 residues. The data belong to a study of cytomegalovirus exposure and HLA in healthy donors. Overall study findings and caveats: Rates of TCR association differed by HLA locus in a later analysis, with DRB1 highest and HLA-C lowest. Of the V segments, some could not be distinguished, including TRBV6-2 and TRBV6-3, and were excluded. Among donors in an Asian-associated ancestry cluster, a later analysis reportedly found fewer N-insertions than the approximately 670-donor mean. Later work showed greater clonal expansion in HLA-associated TCR beta chains than in equally common others.

Primers for the PCR totalled 60 Vbeta and 13 Jbeta. Profiling relied on immunoSEQ multiplex PCR, and the TCRdb table lists in-frame clones only, not all of them. The sample yields 200,000 to 250,000 clones, around 86% seen once. The genes are TRBV7-2 and TRBJ2-7; perhaps TRBD2 as D (5 bases). The TCR comes from a woman between 40 and 55 years old in good health and CMV-seronegative. The sequenced material came from PBMCs. The CDR3 sequence is CASSLGRAPLQQYF. CDR3 nucleotide sequence: TGTGCCAGCAGCTTAGGGCGGGCTCCCCTCCAGCAGTACTTC.